These T cell receptor beta chains were read from a single sample in a study of blood T cells in healthy people across ages. TCRdb reprocessed the 5' RACE reads with MiXCR, giving one entry per CDR3 protein. The profile covers approximately 850,000 distinct CDR3 sequences, with roughly 50% appearing a single time and 20% to 25% taken by the ten largest. Sequenced sample: blood. The receptors stem from a man aged 30 to 45 in good health. CDR3s include the opening cysteine and the closing phenylalanine or tryptophan. The D gene is left open where the match is weak. Rows give clone size only sometimes, using once, few, many, or a class for an expanded clone.

TRBD1	TRBV7-2	15	NA	TRBJ2-1	CASSLGGQPQGEQFF	TGTGCCAGCAGCTTAGGGGGACAGCCCCAAGGTGAGCAGTTCTTC
NA	TRBV7-2	11	NA	TRBJ2-1	CASSPTGTQFF	TGTGCCAGCAGCCCTACCGGGACCCAGTTCTTC
NA	TRBV2	13	NA	TRBJ1-1	CASKGAENTEAFF	TGTGCCAGCAAAGGGGCGGAGAACACTGAAGCTTTCTTT
NA	TRBV18	15	NA	TRBJ2-3	CASTISGPSTGTQYF	TGTGCCAGCACGATTAGCGGACCGAGCACAGGTACGCAGTATTTT
NA	TRBV6-5	16	NA	TRBJ1-6	CASRYGGFLADSPLHF	TGTGCCAGCAGATACGGCGGATTCCTGGCAGATTCACCTCTCCACTTT
TRBD1	TRBV5-1	15	NA	TRBJ2-3	CASSSRTGGEDTQYF	TGCGCCAGCAGCTCCCGGACAGGCGGCGAGGATACGCAGTATTTT
NA	TRBV7-2	14	once	TRBJ1-2	CASSLVGQGHGYTF	TGTGCCAGCAGCTTAGTGGGGCAGGGCCATGGCTACACCTTC
TRBD1	TRBV6-5	14	NA	TRBJ2-1	CASSYRDRVGTQFF	TGTGCCAGCAGTTACCGAGACAGGGTCGGGACCCAGTTCTTC
TRBD2	TRBV10-3	13	NA	TRBJ2-5	CATTSGGEETQYF	TGTGCCACGACTAGCGGGGGGGAAGAGACCCAGTACTTC
NA	TRBV4-2	16	NA	TRBJ2-1	CASSQDIGGAYNEQFF	TGTGCCAGCAGCCAGGATATAGGGGGAGCTTACAATGAGCAGTTCTTC
NA	TRBV12-3/TRBV12-4	14	NA	TRBJ1-2	CASSLWGAVYGYTF	TGTGCCAGCAGTTTATGGGGAGCGGTCTATGGCTACACCTTC
NA	TRBV29-1	15	few	TRBJ2-5	CSVETNAGSQETQYF	TGCAGCGTTGAAACTAATGCGGGCAGCCAAGAGACCCAGTACTTC
NA	TRBV29-1	13	few	TRBJ2-1	CSGRGDSIDEQFF	TGCAGCGGCCGGGGGGACAGTATCGATGAGCAGTTCTTC
NA	TRBV7-2	16	NA	TRBJ1-1	CASSLSVAVQNTEAFF	TGTGCCAGCAGCTTAAGTGTTGCGGTACAAAACACTGAAGCTTTCTTT
NA	TRBV9	15	NA	TRBJ1-1	CASSPRWGGPTEAFF	TGTGCCAGCAGCCCGAGGTGGGGGGGACCCACTGAAGCTTTCTTT
TRBD1	TRBV5-1	15	few	TRBJ1-1	CASSLGGQRNTEAFF	TGCGCCAGCAGCTTGGGGGGACAGAGGAACACTGAAGCTTTCTTT
NA	TRBV27	14	NA	TRBJ2-5	CASSITGSGETQYF	TGTGCCAGCAGTATCACAGGGTCAGGCGAGACCCAGTACTTC
NA	TRBV6-5	13	NA	TRBJ2-4	CASSYAEGDIQYF	TGTGCCAGCAGCTACGCGGAAGGGGACATTCAGTACTTC
NA	TRBV3-1	14	NA	TRBJ2-7	CASSFPGEAHEQYF	TGTGCCAGCAGCTTCCCGGGGGAGGCCCACGAGCAGTACTTC
TRBD2	TRBV7-2	16	NA	TRBJ2-7	CASSLGGLAGSREQYF	TGTGCCAGCAGCTTGGGGGGACTAGCGGGTTCCCGCGAGCAGTACTTC
TRBD1	TRBV20-1	12	NA	TRBJ1-2	CSASTGDYGYTF	TGCAGTGCTAGTACAGGGGACTATGGCTACACCTTC
NA	TRBV20-1	13	once	TRBJ2-7	CSAAPGVSYEQYF	TGCAGTGCTGCCCCAGGGGTAAGCTACGAGCAGTACTTC
NA	TRBV28	14	once	TRBJ2-5	CASSAGGSQETQYF	TGTGCCAGCAGTGCAGGTGGTTCTCAAGAGACCCAGTACTTC
NA	TRBV24-1	16	NA	TRBJ2-6	CATYAYRGGGANVLTF	TGTGCCACCTACGCCTACAGAGGTGGTGGGGCCAACGTCCTGACTTTC
NA	TRBV6-5	17	few	TRBJ2-5	CASSYSRKDGSQETQYF	TGTGCCAGCAGTTACTCGAGAAAAGACGGCAGCCAAGAGACCCAGTACTTC
NA	TRBV3-1	16	NA	TRBJ2-3	CASSQEIGQRPDTQYF	TGTGCCAGCAGCCAGGAAATAGGACAGAGACCAGATACGCAGTATTTT
TRBD2	TRBV7-2	14	NA	TRBJ2-3	CASSSRTSVDTQYF	TGTGCCAGCAGCTCCCGGACTAGTGTAGATACGCAGTATTTT
NA	TRBV6-6	14	few	TRBJ1-5	CASSYEGLGQPQHF	TGTGCCAGCAGTTACGAGGGTCTCGGTCAGCCCCAGCATTTT
TRBD1	TRBV4-3	15	NA	TRBJ2-5	CASSQAQGARETQYF	TGCGCCAGCAGCCAAGCCCAGGGGGCTAGAGAGACCCAGTACTTC
TRBD2	TRBV6-2/TRBV6-3	14	NA	TRBJ2-5	CASTRAGYQETQYF	TGTGCCAGCACCCGAGCGGGGTACCAAGAGACCCAGTACTTC